The present entry profiles one T cell receptor beta chain with its context. What it binds is unknown. The unexposed donors gave CD4+ T cells in 2011-2018, prior to COVID-19. The V end lost 5 bases, the J end lost 0 bases, and 14 bases lay between the germline ends. Germline loops: CDR1 SQVTM, CDR2 ANQGSEA. The CDR3 is 15 residues long. Deep TCR-beta sequencing used DNA from uncultured naive and memory CD4+ T cells. Generated by immunoSEQ multiplex PCR, the TCRdb table keeps only in-frame clones and is missing some. The repertoire consists of 55,000 to 70,000 clones, with 80% to 95% occurring once and the leading ten covering around 0.23%. The sample comes from a study of CD4 T cells in relation to SARS-CoV-2 and coronaviruses. Study-wide background: Crossreactive spike epitopes shared across donors were mapped to their HLA restriction. Findings and limits, study-wide: Crossreactivity was assessed only for spike protein, not other viral proteins. Approximately 65% of donors had memory CD4+ clonotypes crossrecognizing SARS-CoV-2 and common cold coronavirus spike.

The sequencing input was naive CD4+ T cells from PBMCs. The subset is: naive CD4+ T cells isolated by negative enrichment. The clonotype comes from a human donor in good health. The rearrangement uses TRBV29-1 and TRBJ1-5; the D gene is possibly TRBD1 (5 bases). The CDR3, as DNA: TGCAGCGTTTTAGACAGACCTAATAGCAATCAGCCCCAGCATTTT. Translating gives CSVLDRPNSNQPQHF.